A selection of T cell receptor beta chains follows, all from one sample in a study of T cells after somatic rescue of genetic block. Profiling relied on immunoSEQ multiplex PCR, and the TCRdb table lists in-frame clones only, not all of them. The sample holds 45,000 to 55,000 clones, 90% to 96% seen once. The source material was peripheral blood mononuclear cells (PBMCs). These receptors all come from a child younger than two. CDR3s include the opening cysteine and the closing phenylalanine or tryptophan. A D gene is named only where the DNA matches it firmly. Expanded clones get a size class; other rows say once, few or many, or leave the size out.

>TRBV7-9|TRBJ2-5|TRBD1|-
TGTGCCAGCAGCTTAGTTAGGGGGCGGGAGACCCAGTACTTC
CASSLVRGRETQYF
>TRBV9|TRBJ2-3|-|-
TGTGCCAGCAGCGTAGCTCGGACTAGCACAGATACGCAGTATTTT
CASSVARTSTDTQYF
>TRBV5-1|TRBJ1-3|-|-
TGCGCCAGCAGCCCGGGGCGGGAAAACACCATATATTTT
CASSPGRENTIYF
>TRBV19|TRBJ1-1|TRBD1|-
TGTGCCAGTATCCGGACAGGGGGGAACACTGAAGCTTTCTTT
CASIRTGGNTEAFF
>TRBV5-4|TRBJ2-7|-|-
TGTGCCAGCAGCAACCCCTTGGGGGCGGGAGTCTACGAGCAGTACTTC
CASSNPLGAGVYEQYF
>TRBV7-2|TRBJ2-6|TRBD1|-
TGTGCCAGCAGCTTACGAGGGGGCCTCTCTGGGGCCAACGTCCTGACTTTC
CASSLRGGLSGANVLTF
>TRBV5-8|TRBJ1-5|TRBD1|-
TGTGCCAGCAGCCGGGGGACAGGGGGCAGCAATCAGCCCCAGCATTTT
CASSRGTGGSNQPQHF
>TRBV13|TRBJ2-2|-|-
TGTGCCAGCAGCTTAGGCCTAAGGACGTACACCGGGGAGCTGTTTTTT
CASSLGLRTYTGELFF
>TRBV2|TRBJ2-1|-|-
TGTGCCAGCAGTCCGGTCGCATCCTACAATGAGCAGTTCTTC
CASSPVASYNEQFF
>TRBV7-2|TRBJ2-3|-|-
TGTGCCAGCAGCCCCAGGGCAGATACGCAGTATTTT
CASSPRADTQYF
>TRBV5-1|TRBJ2-5|-|-
TGCGCCAGCAGCTTCGCGGGGGCCCCCTCCCAAGAGACCCAGTACTTC
CASSFAGAPSQETQYF
>TRBV29-1|TRBJ2-1|TRBD2|-
TGCAGCGTTGAACGGGAGGGCTCCTACAATGAGCAGTTCTTC
CSVEREGSYNEQFF
>TRBV10-3|TRBJ2-1|-|-
TGTGCCATCAGTGAGGAGGCGCGCTCCTACAATGAGCAGTTCTTC
CAISEEARSYNEQFF
>TRBV5-4|TRBJ2-7|-|-
TGTGCCAGCAGCTCCGTTTTTGGTGCCGAGCAGTACTTC
CASSSVFGAEQYF
>TRBV19|TRBJ2-7|TRBD1|once
TGTGCCAGTACTCACCCAGGGACAGGGAGAGAGTTCCTGGAGCAGTACTTC
CASTHPGTGREFLEQYF
>TRBV6-1|TRBJ2-7|-|-
TGTGCCAGCAGTGAAGGGGTCAGGGGGGCCTACGAGCAGTACTTC
CASSEGVRGAYEQYF
>TRBV6-5|TRBJ2-1|-|-
TGTGCCAGCAGCCCCGACAGTGGGACCTACAATGAGCAGTTCTTC
CASSPDSGTYNEQFF
>TRBV19|TRBJ1-3|-|-
TGTGCCAGTAGGGGCCAGGGATACTCTGGAAACACCATATATTTT
CASRGQGYSGNTIYF
>TRBV19|TRBJ1-1|TRBD1|few
TGTGCCAGTAGCCGGGACAGGGTCCCGAACACTGAAGCTTTCTTT
CASSRDRVPNTEAFF
>TRBV2|TRBJ1-1|TRBD1|-
TGTGCCAGCAACGGACAGGGCGCTGAAGCTTTCTTT
CASNGQGAEAFF
>TRBV19|TRBJ2-1|TRBD2|-
TGTGCCAGTACTAGCGGGAGCAATGAGCAGTTCTTC
CASTSGSNEQFF
>TRBV5-1|TRBJ1-1|-|-
TGCGCCAGCAGCTTGGCAGGGAACACTGAAGCTTTCTTT
CASSLAGNTEAFF
>TRBV18|TRBJ2-3|TRBD2|-
TGTGCCAGCTCACCGGGACTAGCGGGCACAGATACGCAGTATTTT
CASSPGLAGTDTQYF